What follows is one T cell receptor beta chain and its context. The PCR made use of 60 Vbeta and 13 Jbeta primers. Sequenced by immunoSEQ multiplex PCR; TCRdb stores in-frame clones only, minus some. The sample carries 150,000 to 200,000 clones, about 90% recorded once. These data are taken from a study of cytomegalovirus exposure and HLA in healthy donors. Background on the study: Of all 400 or so donors who were genotyped, 80% to 85% belonged to the Caucasian-associated ancestry cluster.

Germline V gene lookup returns CDR1 SGDLS and CDR2 YYNGEE. The CDR3 consists of 14 residues. The TCR comes from a girl less than two years old in good health and CMV-seronegative. J is TRBJ2-5 and V is TRBV9; 7 bases map to TRBD2. The end of the DNA aligns better with TRBJ2-7, so the J call may be wrong. Sequenced sample: PBMCs. The CDR3 loop reads CASSAGGSSYEQYF. The CDR3 DNA sequence: TGTGCCAGCAGCGCGGGAGGAAGCTCCTACGAGCAGTACTTC.